This T cell receptor (beta chain) was obtained from a study of human T cells and chemical hapten exposure (dated by TCRdb to the early 2020s). Background on the whole study: For sensitization, 2% DPC in acetone was applied to a roughly 2 cm by roughly 2 cm area of upper inner arm skin. Patch testing was done on the upper back using Finn chambers containing 0.01% DPC, and results were scored after 6 days according to International Contact Dermatitis Research Group standards. Blood was sampled from patients pre-sensitization (week 0) and at 2, 6 and about 24 weeks after DPC sensitization. The mostly female patient cohort included alopecia areata with under or over 50% scalp involvement, alopecia totalis and alopecia universalis. Blood for TCR sequencing was provided by twenty-nine alopecia patients at one to four time points (pre-sensitization, 2, 6 and 24 weeks). Libraries were combined into a pool for sequencing, and differences in TCR yield between samples came mainly from small differences in library volumes within the pool. The study tracked peripheral blood TCR repertoire changes in vivo during primary and secondary sensitization to the hapten diphenylcyclopropenone (DPC) in alopecia patients. Weekly therapeutic DPC doses were additionally applied to the scalp of patients throughout the approximately 24-week study period.

Between the V and J ends, shortened by 5 bases and 5 bases respectively, the junction contains 14 bases. The CDR3 holds 14 amino acids from the cysteine to the phenylalanine. Only the CDR3 part of the read is kept: 42 bases, read in frame from the first base. CDR1 and CDR2 are drawn from the germline V gene: SGHTA, FQGTGA. This clonotype has more than one count but fewer than ten. Its specific antigen is unknown. Base qualities are not recorded, but no much larger clone differs from it by a single base. Libraries came from RACE. Reads for this sample came from a NextSeq 500. During library preparation, unique molecular identifiers were attached to individual cDNA molecules so that TCRs could be counted quantitatively and reproducibly. From each blood RNA sample, both TCR alpha and TCR beta chains were sequenced. As for the original processing: The median number of TCRs per sample was 95,638, ranging from about 23,224 to 690,600. The Decombinator software suite was used to annotate the V, J and CDR3 of the TCR reads. For the PS versus PT1 abundance plots, all samples were subsampled to the same number of TCRs (28,000). Expanded TCRs were defined as absent before sensitization and observed at least eight times at the 2-week time point. TCRdb passed the public sequencing reads through fastp at Q25 and MiXCR, retaining productive beta sequences. Duplicate CDR3 protein sequences are folded into a single record with the most common DNA and genes. The V and J calls were determined by TCRdb, not by the authors. This sample comprises 90,000 or so distinct CDR3 sequences, 8.5% to 9% of them detected only once. The ten largest clones capture 2.5% to 3% of the sample.

The sample's time point label is to be understood as: pre-sensitization, week 0. The label giving this sample's treatment or condition can be read as: therapeutic diphenylcyclopropenone sensitization with weekly scalp DPC. At each patch-test visit, blood was drawn before the patch test was applied. To be eligible, patients had to be aged 18 to 70, diagnosed with alopecia and judged suitable for DPC therapy, while pregnant patients were excluded. Total RNA was isolated from unfractionated whole blood collected in Tempus Blood RNA tubes. Results the study describes overall, beyond this receptor: Compared with pre-sensitization or healthy control sets, expanded TCRs formed significantly more large CDR3 similarity clusters, which is consistent with antigen-driven responses. All patients had alopecia, a presumed autoimmune disease, so their immune response might differ from that of healthy individuals. DPC sensitization did not change the number of TCRs with a frequency above 1 in 1000, and there was no evidence of changes in global repertoire structure. The number of PT1 expanded TCRs positively correlated with patch test score, significant at thresholds 8, 16 and 32 but not 4. After repeated subsampling, the strength of the expansion versus patch-test correlation and the threshold at which it became significant changed.

The receptor was isolated from a man aged 35-49 years with alopecia areata. Some clones in this sample may be carry-over from other donors' samples. Here the sequenced sample was whole blood, taken in connection with sensitization to the hapten diphenylcyclopropenone (DPC). The rearrangement combines TRBV7-3 with TRBJ2-3, with the identity of the D gene unclear. The DNA is TGTGCCAGCAGCCCGTCCGGACCCGGAGATACGCAGTATTTT. The resulting protein is CASSPSGPGDTQYF.